The rows below give T cell receptor beta chains drawn from one sample of a study of cytomegalovirus exposure and HLA in healthy donors. Method: immunoSEQ multiplex PCR; TCRdb's copy keeps in-frame clones and lacks some. The table shows around 170,000 clones, with around nine tenths occurring only once. Sequences were obtained from PBMCs. Receptors were obtained from a man aged 18 to 29 in good health and CMV-seronegative. Each CDR3 is given with its conserved first and last residue. The D gene is left open where the match is weak. Some rows mark clone size as missing; the rest say once, few, many or name a class of expanded clone.

>TRBJ2-3|TRBD2|.|15|TRBV2
TGTGCCAGCAGTGAATTGGGGGGGGTGGCAGATACGCAGTATTTT
CASSELGGVADTQYF
>TRBJ1-5|TRBD1|.|16|TRBV4-3
TGCGCCAGCAGCCAAGATCGATCAGGGGGGAATCAGCCCCAGCATTTT
CASSQDRSGGNQPQHF
>TRBJ1-2|.|.|14|TRBV29-1
TGCAGCGTTGAGTCCCCCGCGCCCCCGTATGGCTACACCTTC
CSVESPAPPYGYTF
>TRBJ1-5|.|.|15|TRBV4-1
TGCGCCAGCCGGGGGATAGACAGTAGCAATCAGCCCCAGCATTTT
CASRGIDSSNQPQHF
>TRBJ1-6|.|.|16|TRBV4-2
TGTGCCAGCAGCCCCCACCGGGGGGGACGAAATTCACCCCTCCACTTT
CASSPHRGGRNSPLHF
>TRBJ2-1|TRBD2|once|15|TRBV5-1
TGCGCCAGCAGCCCGACTAGCGGGGGGGCCCTCGAGCAGTTCTTC
CASSPTSGGALEQFF
>TRBJ2-7|TRBD1|.|13|TRBV7-2
TGTGCCAGCAGCTTAGGACAGGGGCGGGAGCAGTACTTC
CASSLGQGREQYF
>TRBJ1-2|TRBD1|.|16|TRBV11-2
TGTGCCAGCAGCTCCGCACGTGGGACAGATAACTATGGCTACACCTTC
CASSSARGTDNYGYTF
>TRBJ2-3|.|.|14|TRBV11-3
TGTGCCAGCAGCCCCTGGAGTCGGCGGAAGACGCAGTATTTT
CASSPWSRRKTQYF
>TRBJ1-1|TRBD1|.|15|TRBV5-1
TGCGCCAGCAGCTTGGGACGGACAGGGTACACTGAAGCTTTCTTT
CASSLGRTGYTEAFF
>TRBJ1-2|TRBD1|once|12|TRBV5-1
TGCGCCAGCAGCTCGGGACAGGGGGGCTACACCTTC
CASSSGQGGYTF
>TRBJ2-1|.|.|15|TRBV7-7
TGTGCTAGCAGTTGGGCCCCGACTAGCTACAATGAGCAGTTCTTC
CASSWAPTSYNEQFF
>TRBJ1-5|TRBD1|.|14|TRBV7-2
TGTGCCAGCAGCCTTGGACAGGGTGGGCAGCCCCAGCATTTT
CASSLGQGGQPQHF
>TRBJ2-1|.|.|15|TRBV28
TGTGCCAGCAGTCGGGACATTAGCTCCTACAATGAGCAGTTCTTC
CASSRDISSYNEQFF
>TRBJ1-1|TRBD1|.|17|TRBV2
TGTGCCAGCAGTGAGTATCGGACAGGGGGCCGAGGCACTGAAGCTTTCTTT
CASSEYRTGGRGTEAFF
>TRBJ1-1|.|.|15|TRBV11-2
TGTGCCAGCAGCTTAAGGGGAGGAATGAACACTGAAGCTTTCTTT
CASSLRGGMNTEAFF
>TRBJ1-6|TRBD1|.|15|TRBV5-1
TGCGCCAGCAGCTTGGGTCAGGGGGCGAATTCACCCCTCCACTTT
CASSLGQGANSPLHF
>TRBJ2-1|.|.|16|TRBV4-3
TGCGCCAGCAGCCAAGATCTCCTAACCGGTTACAATGAGCAGTTCTTC
CASSQDLLTGYNEQFF
>TRBJ2-1|TRBD2|.|16|TRBV29-1
TGCAGCGTTGAAGATATCCCGCGGGAGGGCTACAATGAGCAGTTCTTC
CSVEDIPREGYNEQFF
>TRBJ2-2|.|once|13|TRBV5-1
TGCGCCAGCAGCTTGGAACGGGTTGAGGAGCTGTTTTTT
CASSLERVEELFF
>TRBJ2-3|TRBD1|.|20|TRBV28
TGTGCCAGCAGTCTGCCGGGACAGAGCATGACAGGGTTTTCCACAGATACGCAGTATTTT
CASSLPGQSMTGFSTDTQYF
>TRBJ2-1|TRBD1|.|14|TRBV6-5
TGTGCCAGCAGTACCGGACAGGGAAGGAATGAGCAGTTCTTC
CASSTGQGRNEQFF
>TRBJ2-7|TRBD1|.|15|TRBV7-8
TGTGCCAGCAGCTTAGGCACAGGGGGTTTCTACGAGCAGTACTTC
CASSLGTGGFYEQYF
>TRBJ2-2|TRBD2|.|16|TRBV13
TGTGCCAGCAGCTCAAAACTAGCGGGAGCTTCCGGGGAGCTGTTTTTT
CASSSKLAGASGELFF
>TRBJ2-1|.|.|11|TRBV5-1
TGCGCCAGCAGCGACGGGAATGAGCAGTTCTTC
CASSDGNEQFF
>TRBJ2-5|.|.|15|TRBV12-2
TGTGCAAGTCGCTTATCCCCGGGGGTAAAAGAGACCCAGTACTTC
CASRLSPGVKETQYF
>TRBJ2-7|TRBD1|.|15|TRBV6-5
TGTGCCAGCAGTCCCGGACAGGTTCTCTCCTACGAGCAGTACTTC
CASSPGQVLSYEQYF
>TRBJ1-2|.|.|16|TRBV7-9
TGTGCCAGCAGCTTAACCCAACGGGAGGTCCTTCGTGGCTACACCTTC
CASSLTQREVLRGYTF
>TRBJ1-5|.|.|15|TRBV4-2
TGTGCCAGCAGCCGGCTTGGGGAGGGCCATCAGCCCCAGCATTTT
CASSRLGEGHQPQHF
>TRBJ2-7|TRBD2|.|19|TRBV28
TGTGCCAGCAGTCCCCCACGGATAAGCGGGAGGCTAAGCTCCTACGAGCAGTACTTC
CASSPPRISGRLSSYEQYF
>TRBJ2-2|TRBD1|.|19|TRBV4-1
TGCGCCAGCAGCCAAGCAACCGGGACAGGGGGCGAGTGCACCGGGGAGCTGTTTTTT
CASSQATGTGGECTGELFF
>TRBJ2-1|TRBD2|.|17|TRBV5-4
TGTGCCAGCAGCTTGGCCATCAGTCTAGCGGGTCACAATGAGCAGTTCTTC
CASSLAISLAGHNEQFF
>TRBJ1-4|.|.|14|TRBV5-1
TGCGCCAGCAAATTGGGAGTCAATAATGAAAAACTGTTTTTT
CASKLGVNNEKLFF
>TRBJ2-1|TRBD2|.|15|TRBV27
TGTGCCAGCAGGCCCGGGACTAGCGGGAGAGTTGAGCAGTTCTTC
CASRPGTSGRVEQFF
>TRBJ2-2|.|.|15|TRBV28
TGTGCCAGCAGTCCTCCCCGGGTGAACACCGGGGAGCTGTTTTTT
CASSPPRVNTGELFF
>TRBJ1-2|TRBD1|.|16|TRBV5-1
TGCGCCAGCAGCTTGGAAGACAGGGGCGCTAGCTATGGCTACACCTTC
CASSLEDRGASYGYTF
>TRBJ2-5|.|.|15|TRBV11-1
TGTGCCAGCAGGCTAGCGCCTATCCTTCAAGAGACCCAGTACTTC
CASRLAPILQETQYF
>TRBJ1-5|.|.|13|TRBV6-5
TGTGCCAGCGCCCGCGGGGTAGGTCAGCCCCAGCATTTT
CASARGVGQPQHF
>TRBJ1-1|.|.|16|TRBV19
TGTGCCAGTAGTCGCAGAAGCGGGGGCCAGAACACTGAAGCTTTCTTT
CASSRRSGGQNTEAFF
>TRBJ2-1|.|.|11|TRBV29-1
TGCAGCGTTGCCCTCTACAATGAGCAGTTCTTC
CSVALYNEQFF
>TRBJ2-3|.|.|13|TRBV7-9
TGTGCCAGCAGAGACAGTAACACAGATACGCAGTATTTT
CASRDSNTDTQYF
>TRBJ1-5|.|.|16|TRBV18
TGTGCCAGCTCACTCCGCGCGGTTAATAGCAATCAGCCCCAGCATTTT
CASSLRAVNSNQPQHF
>TRBJ1-2|.|.|11|TRBV2
TGTGCCAGCAGTGGAGCGGGAGACTACACCTTC
CASSGAGDYTF
>TRBJ1-2|TRBD1|.|13|TRBV6-5
TGTGCCAGCAGATTCACAGGGGTGGGTGGCTACACCTTC
CASRFTGVGGYTF
>TRBJ1-1|TRBD1|.|15|TRBV4-2
TGTGCCAGCAGCCAGCGACAGGGTCTCAGCACTGAAGCTTTCTTT
CASSQRQGLSTEAFF
>TRBJ2-7|.|.|14|TRBV5-1
TGCGCCAGCAGCTTTATAGATGGCTCCTACGAGCAGTACTTC
CASSFIDGSYEQYF
>TRBJ1-2|TRBD1|.|16|TRBV7-9
TGTGCCAGCAGCAACCAGGACAGGGGGTCGAACTATGGCTACACCTTC
CASSNQDRGSNYGYTF
>TRBJ1-2|TRBD1|.|15|TRBV5-4
TGTGCCAGCAGCATCTTGACAGGGGTGGACTATGGCTACACCTTC
CASSILTGVDYGYTF
>TRBJ2-7|.|.|13|TRBV7-9
TGTGCCAGCAGCTTGACAGGAGCCTACGAGCAGTACTTC
CASSLTGAYEQYF
>TRBJ2-5|.|once|12|TRBV30
TGTGCCTGGAGGGACTTGGGAGAGACCCAGTACTTC
CAWRDLGETQYF
>TRBJ1-2|.|.|18|TRBV19
TGTGCCAGTAGTATCGACGGCGGGGGCATATCGTTTAACTATGGCTACACCTTC
CASSIDGGGISFNYGYTF
>TRBJ2-1|TRBD2|.|20|TRBV4-1
TGCGCCAGCAGCCAAGATCGTAACAGGGAGTCGGCTAGCGGGACATATGAGCAGTTCTTC
CASSQDRNRESASGTYEQFF
>TRBJ1-1|TRBD1|.|14|TRBV28
TGTGCCAGCAGATACGAACAGGGGGCCGGTGAAGCTTTCTTT
CASRYEQGAGEAFF
>TRBJ1-5|.|.|14|TRBV27
TGTGCCAGCAGTTCCCCGCCCCGGGGGCAGCCCCAGCATTTT
CASSSPPRGQPQHF
>TRBJ1-1|.|.|16|TRBV6-1
TGTGCCAGCAGTGAAAATGTGGGGAGGGGGAACACTGAAGCTTTCTTT
CASSENVGRGNTEAFF
>TRBJ2-7|TRBD1|.|15|TRBV28
TGTGCCAGCAGTGCCGGGACAGGGGGAACCTACGAGCAGTACTTC
CASSAGTGGTYEQYF
>TRBJ2-1|TRBD2|.|15|TRBV5-1
TGCGCCAGCAGCCCAGCGGGGGGCCGAGACAATGAGCAGTTCTTC
CASSPAGGRDNEQFF
>TRBJ2-5|TRBD2|.|16|TRBV14
TGTGCCAGCAGCTTCGGACTAGCGGGAGGAGAGGAGACCCAGTACTTC
CASSFGLAGGEETQYF
>TRBJ2-2|TRBD2|.|16|TRBV7-2
TGTGCCAGCAGCCCTGGGACTAGCGGGGACACCGGGGAGCTGTTTTTT
CASSPGTSGDTGELFF
>TRBJ2-3|.|.|12|TRBV2
TGTGCCAGCGGACAGTTCACAGATACGCAGTATTTT
CASGQFTDTQYF